This TCR beta chain was identified in a study of T cell clusters in autoimmune cytopenias. Each sample's input was roughly 230 ng genomic DNA, 30,000 to 45,000 genome equivalents. One tube held mixed TRB-A and TRB-B primer pools for touch-down PCR. From the multiplex PCR reads, TCRdb lists one entry per CDR3 protein and no DNA. This sample contains 2,000 to 3,000 distinct CDR3 sequences. The sequencing input was peripheral blood. The sequence derives from a human donor with an autoimmune cytopenia or autoimmune hepatitis (not recorded which).

The CDR3 is CASSLVVSGQETQYF. The V call is TRBV5-4, the J call TRBJ2-5; without DNA, the TCRdb call of TRBD2 cannot be checked. This CDR3 contains 15 residues. The germline CDR1 and CDR2 sequences are SGHNT and YYREEE (reference sequence).